Detailed here is one T cell receptor (beta chain). Its target is unknown. CDR3 length: 12 residues. The V gene's germline CDR1 is SGHTA and CDR2 FQGNSA. Trimming stripped 5 bases from V and 7 bases from J, with 9 bases between. The data stem from a study of early T cells in non-severe SARS-CoV-2 infection. On the study more broadly: Bulk RNA taken from unsorted whole blood was sequenced, leaving chains unpaired. Study results and caveats: VDJdb-based matching was biased toward anti-spike CD8 responses and missed private and CD4 specificities.

Individual cDNA molecules received unique molecular identifiers. TCRdb re-called the 5' RACE reads through MiXCR, storing one row per CDR3 protein. The table includes around 110,000 distinct CDR3 sequences, approximately 10% detected once. Sequenced sample: whole blood. The TCR sequence derives from an adult who was a healthcare worker with PCR-confirmed SARS-CoV-2 infection or an uninfected control (not recorded which). The chain recombines TRBV7-2 with TRBJ1-5; D not certain. The chain's CDR3 is CASSMFQQPQHF. CDR3 sequence (DNA): TGTGCCAGCAGCATGTTCCAGCAGCCCCAGCATTTT.